The 7 T cell receptor beta chains below come from one sample, sequenced in a study of T cell responses to AZD1222 COVID-19 vaccine. Produced via immunoSEQ multiplex PCR; TCRdb's table is partial and in-frame only. The table includes roughly 130,000 clones, roughly 90% detected once. Sequences were derived from peripheral blood, sampled on day 0 of AZD1222 vaccination. These receptors were taken from an adult in good health.

The chain combines TRBV28 with TRBJ1-1; the D is unclear. Looked up from germline, CDR1 is MDHEN and CDR2 is SYDVKM. The CDR3 is 14 residues long. V lost 3 bases and J lost 1, with 9 bases in between. DNA for the CDR3: TGTGCCAGCAGTTTTCGGCAGCCGAACACTGAAGCTTTCTTT. Translating gives CASSFRQPNTEAFF.

CDR3 DNA sequence: TGTGCCAGCAGCGTCAACAGGGCGACTGAAGCTTTCTTT. It is translated as CASSVNRATEAFF. This chain joins TRBV7-8 and TRBJ1-1, with D possibly TRBD1 on 6 matching bases. This CDR3 comprises 13 residues. In germline, CDR1 is SGHVS, CDR2 FQNEAQ. V shed 5 bases and J shed 5 bases, with 12 bases lying between them.

The chain joins TRBV3-1 (or the pseudogene TRBV3-2) to TRBJ2-7; D is uncertain. This CDR3 spans 12 amino acids. V lost 2 bases and J 2 bases, leaving 4 bases between the germline ends. The germline gives CDR1 LGHDT, CDR2 YNNKEL (reference sequence). CDR3 sequence reads: CASSQLAYEQYF. Written as DNA, the CDR3 is TGTGCCAGCAGCCAACTAGCCTACGAGCAGTACTTC.

The chain couples TRBV11-2 to TRBJ1-6; TRBD1 matches at 7 bases. V lost 1 base and J lost 9; bases outside the gene matches: 6. CDR3 size: 15 residues. Looked up from germline, CDR1 is SGHAT and CDR2 is FQNNGV. The CDR3 DNA sequence: TGTGCCAGCAGCTTAGGAACAGGGGCTGGTTCACCCCTCCACTTT. This translates into CASSLGTGAGSPLHF.

The V call is TRBV6-4, the J call TRBJ2-2; no clear D gene. CDR1 is MRHNA and CDR2 is SNTAGT in the germline V gene. The CDR3 sequence is 13 residues long. Trimming stripped 0 bases from V and 4 bases from J, with 3 bases between. The CDR3 region is CASSDSGTGELFF. CDR3 sequence (DNA): TGTGCCAGCAGTGACTCAGGCACCGGGGAGCTGTTTTTT.

This chain uses TRBV29-1 with TRBJ2-2; 9 nucleotides align to TRBD2. CDR3 length: 16 residues. Germline-derived CDR1 and CDR2 are SQVTM and ANQGSEA. After removal of 1 base from V and 6 bases from J, the junction contained 9 bases not matched to a gene. The CDR3 DNA follows: TGCAGCGTTGAAGTTTATCCTAGCGGGATACCCGGGGAGCTGTTTTTT. Amino acid sequence: CSVEVYPSGIPGELFF.

On this clone itself: Mismatch with germline at one junction end may stem from a read error. The V and J genes are TRBV29-1 and TRBJ2-6; TRBD1 might be the D (5 bases). This CDR3 spans 14 amino acids. CDR1 SQVTM and CDR2 ANQGSEA come from the germline V gene. The CDR3 sequence: CSVEGVFGANVLTF. CDR3 in DNA: TGCAGCGTCGAAGGGGTGTTTGGGGCCAACGTCCTGACTTTC.